The text below deals with one T cell receptor beta chain. Its antigen remains unknown. The length of the CDR3 is 15 residues. Trimming shortened V by 4 bases and J by 2 bases, and 16 bases separated the two germline ends. Germline V CDR1 and CDR2: SGDLS, YYNGEE. The immunoSEQ assay was v3.0, run at survey level. The data were produced by immunoSEQ multiplex PCR, yet TCRdb's version contains in-frame clones alone and is incomplete. The sample records about 24,000 clones, approximately 95% being singletons. The data were obtained in a study of long-term antiretroviral therapy in people with HIV. Study outcomes and limitations: Dating from about 2003 to 2018, the blood was possibly obtained under older ART regimens. Every time point showed a repertoire led by clones expanded before ART. Information on adherence, resistance and therapy changes was unavailable.

V and J are TRBV9 and TRBJ2-7; D may be TRBD2 (6 bases). The material was unsorted PBMCs, obtained around 5.2 years after starting antiretroviral therapy. The sequence was obtained from a woman aged 45-65 years with HIV. The CDR3 region is CASSREGGATYEQYF. In nucleotides, the CDR3 is TGTGCCAGCAGCAGAGAGGGAGGTGCTACCTACGAGCAGTACTTC.